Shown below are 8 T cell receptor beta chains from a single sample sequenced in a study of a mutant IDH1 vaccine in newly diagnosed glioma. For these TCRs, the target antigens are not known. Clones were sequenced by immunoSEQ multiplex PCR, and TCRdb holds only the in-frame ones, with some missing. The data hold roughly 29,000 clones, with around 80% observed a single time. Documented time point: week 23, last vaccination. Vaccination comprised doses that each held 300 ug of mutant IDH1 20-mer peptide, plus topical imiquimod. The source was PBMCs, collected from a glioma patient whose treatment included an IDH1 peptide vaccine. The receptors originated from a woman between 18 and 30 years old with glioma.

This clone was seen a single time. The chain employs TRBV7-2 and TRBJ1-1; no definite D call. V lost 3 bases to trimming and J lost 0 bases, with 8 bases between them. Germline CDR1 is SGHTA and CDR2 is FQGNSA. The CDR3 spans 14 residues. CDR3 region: CASSLGFLNTEAFF. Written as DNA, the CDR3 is TGTGCCAGCAGCTTGGGTTTCCTGAACACTGAAGCTTTCTTT.

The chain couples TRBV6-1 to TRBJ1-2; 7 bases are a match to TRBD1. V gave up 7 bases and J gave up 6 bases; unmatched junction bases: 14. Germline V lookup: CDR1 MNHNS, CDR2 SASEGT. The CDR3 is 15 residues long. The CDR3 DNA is TGTGCCAGCATTGGCTTTTCGTGGCAGGGGGATGGCTACACCTTC. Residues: CASIGFSWQGDGYTF.

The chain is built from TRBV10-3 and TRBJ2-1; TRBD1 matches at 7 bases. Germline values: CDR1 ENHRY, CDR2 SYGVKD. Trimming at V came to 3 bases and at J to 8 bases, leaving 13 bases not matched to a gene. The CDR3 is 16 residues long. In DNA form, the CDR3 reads TGTGCCATCAGTGAAGGAGACAGGGTGGCTTATCATGAGCAGTTCTTC. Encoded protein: CAISEGDRVAYHEQFF.

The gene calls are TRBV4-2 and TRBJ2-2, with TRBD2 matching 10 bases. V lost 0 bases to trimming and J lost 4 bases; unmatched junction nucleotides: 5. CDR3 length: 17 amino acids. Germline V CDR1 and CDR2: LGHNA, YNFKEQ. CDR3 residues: CASSQEGAGGVTGELFF. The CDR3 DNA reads TGTGCCAGCAGCCAAGAAGGAGCGGGGGGGGTCACCGGGGAGCTGTTTTTT.

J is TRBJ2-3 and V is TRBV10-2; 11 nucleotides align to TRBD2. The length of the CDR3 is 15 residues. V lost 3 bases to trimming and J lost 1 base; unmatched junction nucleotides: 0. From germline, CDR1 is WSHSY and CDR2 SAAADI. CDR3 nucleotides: TGCGCCAGCAGTGAACTAGCGGGGGGCACAGATACGCAGTATTTT. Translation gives CASSELAGGTDTQYF.

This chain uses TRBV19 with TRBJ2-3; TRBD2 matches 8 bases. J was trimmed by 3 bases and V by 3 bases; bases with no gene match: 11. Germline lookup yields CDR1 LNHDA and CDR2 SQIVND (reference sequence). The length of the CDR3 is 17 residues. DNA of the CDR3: TGTGCCAGTAGTATTGTTTACGGCGGGGGGAGGACAGATACGCAGTATTTT. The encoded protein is CASSIVYGGGRTDTQYF. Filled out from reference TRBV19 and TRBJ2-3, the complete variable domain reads DGGITQSPKYLFRKEGQNVTLSCEQNLNHDAMYWYRQDPGQGLRLIYYSQIVNDFQKGDIAEGYSVSREKKESFPLTVTSAQKNPTAFYLCASSIVYGGGRTDTQYFGPGTRLTVL.

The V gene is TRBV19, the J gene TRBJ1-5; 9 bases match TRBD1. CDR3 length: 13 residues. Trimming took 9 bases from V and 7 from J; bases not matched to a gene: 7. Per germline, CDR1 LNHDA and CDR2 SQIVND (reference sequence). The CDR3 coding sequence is TGTGCCAGCCGGACAGGGGTTGAGCAGCCCCAGCATTTT. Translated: CASRTGVEQPQHF.

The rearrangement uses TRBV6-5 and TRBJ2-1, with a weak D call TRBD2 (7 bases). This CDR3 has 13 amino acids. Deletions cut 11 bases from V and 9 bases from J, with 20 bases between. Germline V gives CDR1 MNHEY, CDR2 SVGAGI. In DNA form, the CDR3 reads TGTGCCGCCTCCTTGGGGGGCGGGAGTGAGCAGTTCTTC. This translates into CAASLGGGSEQFF.